The TCR beta chain described here comes from a study of cytomegalovirus exposure and HLA in healthy donors. Points from the study as a whole: The study flagged around 160 TCR beta chains as cytomegalovirus-associated. It is likely that the observed cluster of highly shared sequence variants was a sequencing artifact. Later on, a genetic analysis was performed. It linked a missense variant in DCLRE1C with V- and J-gene trimming of TCR beta. A later analysis found common viral pathogens apparently linked to several of the most significant clusters.

To note about this clone: The antigen is unknown.

V was shortened by 1 base and J by 5 bases, with 8 bases between the two germline ends. The CDR3 runs 13 residues. Germline V CDR1 and CDR2: GTSNPN, SVGIG (reference sequence). With 60 Vbeta and 13 Jbeta primers, the PCR was carried out. The data were produced by immunoSEQ multiplex PCR, yet TCRdb's version contains in-frame clones alone and is incomplete. The sample has roughly 120,000 clones; 50% to 65% are singletons. The sample was PBMCs. This sequence originates from a middle-aged man in good health and CMV-seropositive. The chain employs TRBV30 and TRBJ1-4; D is undetermined. This CDR3 reads CAWSARINEKLFF. The CDR3 region has the DNA TGTGCCTGGAGTGCCAGAATCAATGAAAAACTGTTTTTT.